This T cell receptor beta chain was retrieved from a study of blood T cell repertoires in COVID-19. V shed 0 bases and J shed 3 bases, with 6 bases lying between them. The CDR3 is 13 amino acids. Germline V CDR1 and CDR2: SGHVS, FQNEAQ. Here immunoSEQ multiplex PCR was the method, and the copy in TCRdb shows in-frame clones only, minus some. The sample comprises a few hundred thousand clones, 82% of which are singletons, and around 3.5% rests with the top ten. The origin of this receptor is a woman of 80 years or more with acute or convalescent COVID-19. The sample comprised peripheral blood. This chain joins TRBV7-8 and TRBJ2-7; D is ambiguous. CDR3: CASSLAADYEQYF. DNA of the CDR3: TGTGCCAGCAGCTTAGCCGCAGACTACGAGCAGTACTTC. Filled out from reference TRBV7-8 and TRBJ2-7, the complete variable domain reads GAGVSQSPRYKVAKRGQDVALRCDPISGHVSLFWYQQALGQGPEFLTYFQNEAQLDKSGLPSDRFFAERPEGSVSTLKIQRTQQEDSAVYLCASSLAADYEQYFGPGTRLTVT.